The TCR beta chain under discussion was sequenced for a study of control samples from healthy donors and cancer patients. This clone appeared a single time. Only in-frame clones appear in the TCRdb table, and some are missing; sequencing was by immunoSEQ multiplex PCR. Among over 150,000 clones listed, approximately 96% were seen once. This CDR3 has 13 amino acids. The germline V gene has CDR1 MRHNA and CDR2 SNTAGT. V lost 4 bases to trimming and J lost 6 bases; unmatched junction nucleotides: 3. This chain uses TRBV6-4 with TRBJ1-5; 7 bases align to TRBD1. The sequence came from a man aged 35 to 55 in good health. What was sequenced was blood. This chain's CDR3 is CASSATGTQPQHF. CDR3 in DNA: TGTGCCAGCAGTGCGACAGGGACTCAGCCCCAGCATTTT.